These 29 T cell receptor beta chains were sequenced from one sample in a study of shared clonotypes between healthy human individuals. Clones were read by immunoSEQ multiplex PCR, and TCRdb kept only the in-frame ones, dropping some. The sample includes 2 million to 2.5 million clones, over 85% of them seen just once. Sequenced input: naive CD4+ T cells sorted from blood. Subset described: CD45RA+ positively selected. The receptors were gathered from a man aged 18 to 30 in good health.

The chain is built from TRBV2 and TRBJ1-1, with D hard to call. There are 14 residues in the CDR3. V was clipped by 5 bases and J by 0 bases, with 10 bases between them. CDR1 SNHLY and CDR2 FYNNEI come from the germline V gene. Here the CDR3 reads CASSSLSLNTEAFF. CDR3 bases: TGTGCCAGCAGTAGTCTCTCTCTGAACACTGAAGCTTTCTTT. The complete variable domain, with remaining parts taken from reference TRBV2 and TRBJ1-1, reads EPEVTQTPSHQVTQMGQEVILRCVPISNHLYFYWYRQILGQKVEFLVSFYNNEISEKSEIFDDQFSVERPDGSNFTLKIRSTKLEDSAMYFCASSSLSLNTEAFFGQGTRLTVV.

This clone showed up just once. V and J are TRBV30 and TRBJ1-6; D is ambiguous. The V and J ends lost 3 bases and 4 bases respectively, with 10 bases between them. Germline CDR1 and CDR2: GTSNPN and SVGIG (reference sequence). The CDR3 runs to 14 residues. The CDR3 sequence is CAWRDAGYNSPLHF. The CDR3 DNA follows: TGTGCCTGGAGGGACGCGGGGTATAATTCACCCCTCCACTTT.

V gene TRBV7-2 combines with J gene TRBJ2-5; perhaps D is TRBD1 or TRBD2 (5 bases each). V lost 1 base, J lost 5 bases, and 17 bases lay in between. Germline values: CDR1 SGHTA, CDR2 FQGNSA. The CDR3 is made up of 16 amino acids. The CDR3, as DNA: TGTGCCAGCAGCTTAGGGGGGATGCTTATTGGGGAGACCCAGTACTTC. It is translated as CASSLGGMLIGETQYF.

V is TRBV2 and J is TRBJ2-3, with D uncertain. Trimming left V 10 bases short and J 5 bases short, with 10 bases between. Germline lookup yields CDR1 SNHLY and CDR2 FYNNEI. This CDR3 is built from 11 residues. This CDR3 reads CATRMGDTQYF. The CDR3 DNA sequence: TGTGCCACCCGAATGGGAGATACGCAGTATTTT.

Details on this clone: The same CDR3 is also encoded by other DNA sequences in this sample. V is TRBV30 and J is TRBJ1-1; TRBD1 might be the D (5 bases). The CDR3 contains 11 residues. Trimming removed 2 bases from V and 8 bases from J, with 9 bases in between. Per the germline V gene, CDR1 is GTSNPN and CDR2 is SVGIG (reference sequence). The CDR3 DNA sequence: TGTGCCTGGAGTACAGGCCCGGAAGCTTTCTTT. This codes for CAWSTGPEAFF.

With respect to this clone: The sample contains more than one DNA sequence encoding this CDR3. The gene calls are TRBV2 and TRBJ2-3; TRBD1 matches 8 bases. Germline values: CDR1 SNHLY, CDR2 FYNNEI. The CDR3 is 13 residues long. J gave up 3 bases and V 4 bases, and 0 bases lay outside the gene matches. CDR3 amino acids: CASSGQGTDTQYF. Written as DNA, the CDR3 is TGTGCCAGCAGTGGACAGGGGACAGATACGCAGTATTTT.

The chain uses TRBV6-6 and TRBJ2-3, with TRBD2 as a possible D gene (5 bases). V lost 5 bases and J lost 1, with 16 bases in between. Germline V CDR1 and CDR2: MNHNY, SVGAGI (reference sequence). CDR3 length: 16 amino acids. CDR3 in amino acids: CASSPLSTGGTDTQYF. CDR3 sequence (DNA): TGTGCCAGCAGTCCCCTGTCTACCGGGGGCACAGATACGCAGTATTTT.

The J gene is TRBJ2-2, the V gene TRBV13; TRBD2 matches at 9 bases. The V gene's germline CDR1 is PRHDT and CDR2 FYEKMQ (reference sequence). The CDR3 has 15 residues. With V trimmed by 4 bases and J by 6 bases, 6 bases remained unmatched. The CDR3 is CASSSSGRIAGELFF. CDR3 bases: TGTGCCAGCAGCTCGAGCGGGAGGATTGCCGGGGAGCTGTTTTTT.

The chain is built from TRBV10-3 and TRBJ1-1; 9 bases fit TRBD1. The V and J ends lost 6 bases and 5 bases, in that order; junction bases with no gene match: 7. The CDR3 extends over 14 amino acids. The V gene's germline CDR1 is ENHRY and CDR2 SYGVKD. CDR3 nucleotide sequence: TGTGCCATCAGGGCCGACAGGGGGGATACTGAAGCTTTCTTT. It translates to CAIRADRGDTEAFF.

The chain carries TRBV29-1 and TRBJ1-2; possible D gene TRBD1, 6 bases. V was pared by 6 bases and J by 5 bases, with 13 bases between. This CDR3 has 12 residues. Germline loops: CDR1 SQVTM, CDR2 ANQGSEA. The CDR3 loop is CSVAQGTYGYTF. In DNA, the CDR3 is TGCAGCGTGGCCCAGGGGACGTATGGCTACACCTTC.

The CDR3 nucleotides are TGTGCCAGCAGTTTTCAGGCCGAAAGTTCACCCCTCCACTTT. Its protein product is CASSFQAESSPLHF. The chain recombines TRBV27 with TRBJ1-6; D is unresolved. V was trimmed by 3 bases and J by 9 bases, leaving 12 bases between them. This CDR3 has 14 amino acids. The germline CDR1 and CDR2 sequences are MNHEY and SMNVEV (reference sequence).

In nucleotides, the CDR3 is TGTGCCAGCACCACCCCCCCCGGACAGAACTATGGCTACACCTTC. This gives the protein CASTTPPGQNYGYTF. The chain recombines TRBV28 with TRBJ1-2; a weak D match, TRBD1 (6 bases). CDR3 length equals 15 residues. Per the germline V gene, CDR1 is MDHEN and CDR2 is SYDVKM. Trimming left V 7 bases short and J 2 bases short, with 17 bases between.

This chain joins TRBV7-2 and TRBJ2-5; 8 nucleotides match TRBD2. The CDR3 runs to 17 residues. Germline assignment: CDR1 SGHTA and CDR2 FQGNSA. V was clipped by 1 base and J by 5 bases; unmatched bases: 12. The CDR3 sequence is CASSLVSGGPGSETQYF. The CDR3 DNA sequence: TGTGCCAGCAGCTTAGTCAGCGGGGGCCCTGGCTCGGAGACCCAGTACTTC.

V gene TRBV19 combines with J gene TRBJ1-3; D call uncertain. V was shortened by 8 bases and J by 7 bases, with 12 bases between the two germline ends. The CDR3 has 12 residues. The germline CDR1 and CDR2 sequences are LNHDA and SQIVND (reference sequence). The CDR3 DNA sequence: TGTGCCAGTCTATCGCCGTGGAACACCATATATTTT. Its protein is CASLSPWNTIYF.

This sequence joins TRBV19 and TRBJ2-1; TRBD1 aligns across 7 bases. The germline V gene has CDR1 LNHDA and CDR2 SQIVND (reference sequence). With V trimmed by 4 bases and J by 14 bases, 11 bases remained unmatched. The CDR3 is 13 residues long. The CDR3 loop is CASSREGQPLKFF. CDR3 nucleotides: TGTGCCAGTAGTAGAGAGGGACAGCCCTTAAAGTTCTTC.

The chain is built from TRBV2 and TRBJ2-4, with no clear D. Germline V gives CDR1 SNHLY, CDR2 FYNNEI. CDR3 length: 15 residues. V shed 7 bases and J shed 0 bases, with 13 bases lying between them. DNA of the CDR3: TGTGCCAGCAAGGCTGGACCCCTAGCCAAAAACATTCAGTACTTC. It yields the protein CASKAGPLAKNIQYF.

This clone has a single count. This sequence joins TRBV18 and TRBJ1-1; D remains unclear. The CDR3 runs 13 residues. The germline CDR1 and CDR2 sequences are KGHSH and LQKENI. V shed 6 bases and J shed 2 bases, with 10 bases lying between them. CDR3 loop: CASSWNFNTEAFF. The CDR3 coding sequence is TGTGCCAGCTCTTGGAACTTCAACACTGAAGCTTTCTTT.

Points on this clone: Distinct nucleotide sequences in the sample also encode this CDR3. The chain has TRBV18 and TRBJ2-3, with unresolved D. V lost 5 bases, J lost 6 bases, and 6 bases lay in between. Germline-derived CDR1 and CDR2 are KGHSH and LQKENI. The CDR3 consists of 11 residues. The CDR3 DNA is TGTGCCAGCTCATCTACGGATACGCAGTATTTT. This sequence encodes CASSSTDTQYF.

This clone was seen a single time. J is TRBJ2-1 and V is TRBV6-5, with D possibly being TRBD1 (5 bases). Per germline, CDR1 MNHEY and CDR2 SVGAGI. V shed 3 bases and J shed 5 bases, with 11 bases lying between them. CDR3 length equals 14 residues. This CDR3 is CASSYLQGNNEQFF. In DNA form, the CDR3 reads TGTGCCAGCAGTTATCTGCAGGGTAACAATGAGCAGTTCTTC.

The chain recombines TRBV18 with TRBJ2-5; tentatively, D is TRBD1 or TRBD2 (6 bases each). CDR1 and CDR2 (germline): KGHSH, LQKENI. Trimming pared 5 bases from V and 1 base from J, leaving 14 bases between. The CDR3 runs 15 residues. The CDR3 region is CASSSLQGGQETQYF. CDR3 nucleotides: TGTGCCAGCTCATCATTACAGGGAGGCCAAGAGACCCAGTACTTC.

This chain joins TRBV6-1 and TRBJ2-7; the D gene is possibly TRBD1 (5 bases). CDR1 is MNHNS and CDR2 is SASEGT in the germline V gene. The CDR3 runs to 11 residues. The V end was cut by 7 bases, the J end by 2 bases, with 6 bases between. CDR3 sequence reads: CASTTAYEQYF. As DNA, the CDR3 is TGTGCCAGCACGACAGCCTACGAGCAGTACTTC.

This chain joins TRBV5-6 and TRBJ1-1, with a weak D call TRBD1 (5 bases). Germline values: CDR1 SGHDT, CDR2 YYEEEE. Trimming took off 4 bases at V and 9 bases at J, with 16 bases between the two ends. There are 13 residues in the CDR3. This CDR3 is CASSARDPRQAFF. CDR3 DNA sequence: TGTGCCAGCAGCGCCCGGGACCCAAGGCAAGCTTTCTTT.

This clone showed up just a few times. This chain links TRBV28 with TRBJ1-2; D perhaps matches TRBD1 (6 bases). The V gene lost 6 bases and the J gene lost 4 bases, with 12 bases spanning the gap. This CDR3 is 13 amino acids long. Germline V gives CDR1 MDHEN, CDR2 SYDVKM. The DNA of the CDR3 is TGTGCCAGCAGGCCGTCAGGGGCCTATGGCTACACCTTC. Translated, it gives CASRPSGAYGYTF.

This chain uses TRBV10-3 with TRBJ2-3; D is ambiguous. Trimming shortened V by 8 bases and J by 0 bases, and 12 bases separated the two germline ends. The germline gives CDR1 ENHRY, CDR2 SYGVKD. This CDR3 is built from 14 residues. The CDR3 here is CAIAVQASTDTQYF. In nucleotides, the CDR3 is TGTGCCATCGCCGTCCAGGCTAGCACAGATACGCAGTATTTT.

V gene TRBV7-8 combines with J gene TRBJ1-6; TRBD1 agrees at 8 bases. This CDR3 region has 16 residues. Germline values: CDR1 SGHVS, CDR2 FQNEAQ. Losses at the gene ends were 2 bases for V and 9 bases for J; bases not matched to a gene: 9. The CDR3 here is CASSLYSQGAFSPLHF. CDR3 nucleotides: TGTGCCAGCAGCTTATATTCTCAGGGGGCGTTTTCACCCCTCCACTTT. Using reference TRBV7-8 and TRBJ1-6 for the parts outside the CDR3, the full variable domain is GAGVSQSPRYKVAKRGQDVALRCDPISGHVSLFWYQQALGQGPEFLTYFQNEAQLDKSGLPSDRFFAERPEGSVSTLKIQRTQQEDSAVYLCASSLYSQGAFSPLHFGNGTRLTVT.

The V gene is TRBV25-1, the J gene TRBJ1-4; D not resolved. V was shortened by 6 bases and J by 0 bases, with 8 bases between the two germline ends. The CDR3 contains 14 residues. Germline loops: CDR1 MGHDK, CDR2 SYGVNS. DNA of the CDR3: TGTGCCAGCAGGACGGGTGCAACTAATGAAAAACTGTTTTTT. Amino acid sequence: CASRTGATNEKLFF.

A word on this clone: In the same sample, other DNA sequences code for this CDR3. This chain joins TRBV30 and TRBJ1-1; D is perhaps TRBD1 (5 bases). The CDR3 consists of 13 residues. Germline loops: CDR1 GTSNPN, CDR2 SVGIG (reference sequence). Trimming removed 3 bases at V and 0 bases at J, with 8 bases between. The CDR3 DNA reads as TGTGCCTGGAGCGGGGGAATGAACACTGAAGCTTTCTTT. Encoded protein: CAWSGGMNTEAFF.

This chain connects TRBV10-1 to TRBJ2-1; the match to TRBD2 covers 7 bases. Germline-derived CDR1 and CDR2 are WNHNN and SYGVQD (reference sequence). The CDR3 consists of 14 residues. With 6 bases clipped from V and 4 bases from J, the junction kept 6 bases outside the gene matches. The CDR3 nucleotides read TGCGCCAGCAGCCACGGGACTAAATACAATGAGCAGTTCTTC. Amino acids: CASSHGTKYNEQFF.

This clone was found once. The rearrangement uses TRBV19 and TRBJ2-7; 8 bases fit TRBD1. Germline V gene sequence: CDR1 LNHDA, CDR2 SQIVND (reference sequence). J gave up 0 bases and V 3 bases, and 16 bases lay outside the gene matches. The CDR3 loop spans 19 amino acids. This CDR3 is CASSIVPKTSDRDSYEQYF. DNA of the CDR3: TGTGCCAGTAGTATCGTTCCGAAAACGTCGGACAGGGACTCCTACGAGCAGTACTTC.